This entry lists 18 T cell receptor beta chains sequenced from one sample in a study of T cells in localized non-small cell lung cancer. Produced via immunoSEQ multiplex PCR; TCRdb's table is partial and in-frame only. The table has several thousand clones, around 90% seen once. Sequencing was performed on peripheral blood mononuclear cells, taken before any cancer treatment. These receptors were obtained from a male donor aged 60 or over with stage II lung adenocarcinoma.

The chain employs TRBV5-5 and TRBJ2-3, with no clear D. V dropped 4 bases and J dropped 1 base, with 7 bases sitting between them. The CDR3 has 13 residues. Looked up from germline, CDR1 is SGHKS and CDR2 is YYEKEE (reference sequence). DNA for the CDR3: TGTGCCAGCAGCCTAATTGGCACAGATACGCAGTATTTT. Its translation: CASSLIGTDTQYF.

This clone came up a few times. This chain connects TRBV9 to TRBJ2-7; D not certain. The CDR3 sequence is 13 residues long. Germline lookup yields CDR1 SGDLS and CDR2 YYNGEE. Trimming cost V 0 bases and J 7 bases, with 11 bases left between them. The CDR3 protein is CASSVEAFSEQYF. CDR3 DNA: TGTGCCAGCAGCGTAGAGGCCTTTAGTGAGCAGTACTTC.

The gene calls are TRBV11-2 and TRBJ1-5, with a weak D call TRBD1 (5 bases). Germline V gives CDR1 SGHAT, CDR2 FQNNGV. Between the trimmed V and J ends, which lost 5 bases and 11 bases, there was a span of 19 bases. The CDR3 length is 14 residues. This CDR3 is CASSEVTGGKAQHF. CDR3 DNA: TGTGCCAGCAGCGAGGTTACAGGCGGAAAGGCCCAGCATTTT.

V gene TRBV2 combines with J gene TRBJ2-1; a possible D gene is TRBD1 (6 bases). V dropped 4 bases and J dropped 10 bases, with 14 bases sitting between them. Germline CDR1 reads SNHLY; CDR2 reads FYNNEI. CDR3 size: 13 residues. The CDR3 DNA sequence: TGTGCCAGCAGTGCCTCGACAGGTGAGGAGCAGTTCTTC. The encoded protein is CASSASTGEEQFF.

This clone was seen just once. The chain has TRBV18 and TRBJ1-1; D may be TRBD1 (6 bases). Germline V lookup: CDR1 KGHSH, CDR2 LQKENI. CDR3 size: 15 residues. V dropped 4 bases and J dropped 2 bases, with 14 bases sitting between them. For the CDR3, the DNA is TGTGCCAGCTCACGAGATACAGGGATCAACACTGAAGCTTTCTTT. Protein sequence: CASSRDTGINTEAFF.

V usage is TRBV7-9 and J usage is TRBJ2-1, with TRBD1 identical over 7 bases. Germline CDR1 SEHNR, CDR2 FQNEAQ (reference sequence). The CDR3 is 16 amino acids. V gave up 6 bases and J gave up 4 bases; unmatched junction bases: 12. CDR3 in DNA: TGTGCCAGCAGTCCACCTGGGACAGCCCTATACAATGAGCAGTTCTTC. This gives the protein CASSPPGTALYNEQFF. The entire variable domain, with the rest obtained from reference TRBV7-9 and TRBJ2-1, is as follows: DTGVSQNPRHKITKRGQNVTFRCDPISEHNRLYWYRQTLGQGPEFLTYFQNEAQLEKSRLLSDRFSAERPKGSFSTLEIQRTEQGDSAMYLCASSPPGTALYNEQFFGPGTRLTVL.

The rearrangement joins TRBV10-2 to TRBJ2-1, with a weak D call TRBD2 (7 bases). This CDR3 spans 13 amino acids. Trimming took 2 bases from V and 10 from J, leaving 12 bases between them. The germline V gene encodes CDR1 WSHSY and CDR2 SAAADI. CDR3 loop: CASSEGGGREQFF. CDR3 in DNA: TGCGCCAGCAGTGAGGGCGGGGGCAGGGAGCAGTTCTTC.

This CDR3 reads CASSATLNSPLHF. The CDR3, as DNA: TGCGCCAGCAGTGCGACATTAAATTCACCCCTCCACTTT. This chain uses TRBV10-1 with TRBJ1-6; the D is unclear. The germline gives CDR1 WNHNN, CDR2 SYGVQD (reference sequence). The CDR3 is made up of 13 amino acids. V was shortened by 4 bases and J by 7 bases, with 8 bases between the two germline ends.

For the CDR3, the DNA is TGTGCCAGCAGTCCCAATGCGGGGGCCGGGGAGCTGTTTTTT. Translated, it gives CASSPNAGAGELFF. The chain combines TRBV27 with TRBJ2-2; TRBD2 agrees at 7 bases. This CDR3 spans 14 amino acids. Germline V gives CDR1 MNHEY, CDR2 SMNVEV (reference sequence). After removal of 5 bases from V and 6 bases from J, the junction contained 6 bases not matched to a gene.

This sequence joins TRBV13 and TRBJ1-2, with D maybe TRBD1 (5 bases). V dropped 5 bases and J dropped 4 bases, with 11 bases sitting between them. Germline CDR1 reads PRHDT; CDR2 reads FYEKMQ (reference sequence). The CDR3 covers 13 residues. This CDR3 is CASSHAGTYGYTF. The CDR3 nucleotides are TGTGCCAGCAGCCACGCTGGGACCTATGGCTACACCTTC. Using reference TRBV13 and TRBJ1-2 for the parts outside the CDR3, the full variable domain is AAGVIQSPRHLIKEKRETATLKCYPIPRHDTVYWYQQGPGQDPQFLISFYEKMQSDKGSIPDRFSAQQFSDYHSELNMSSLELGDSALYFCASSHAGTYGYTFGSGTRLTVV.

The chain is built from TRBV11-2 and TRBJ1-3, with D hard to call. The V end was cut by 5 bases, the J end by 0 bases, with 11 bases between. This CDR3 has 15 amino acids. The germline V gene has CDR1 SGHAT and CDR2 FQNNGV. Here the CDR3 DNA reads TGTGCCAGCAGCGGCAAAGTAGACTCTGGAAACACCATATATTTT. Protein product: CASSGKVDSGNTIYF.

The chain joins TRBV7-9 to TRBJ1-6, with a tentative D call TRBD1 (6 bases). Trimming took off 3 bases at V and 11 bases at J, with 14 bases between the two ends. Germline V gene lookup returns CDR1 SEHNR and CDR2 FQNEAQ (reference sequence). CDR3 length equals 14 residues. The CDR3 coding sequence is TGTGCCAGCAGCTTCCGGGACATTGAAGCACCCCTCCACTTT. It encodes CASSFRDIEAPLHF.

The chain is built from TRBV11-2 and TRBJ2-7, with 8 bases that match TRBD1. The CDR3 runs 17 residues. V lost 3 bases and J lost 2; bases outside the gene matches: 12. Germline V gene sequence: CDR1 SGHAT, CDR2 FQNNGV. CDR3 in amino acids: CASSFPFLDRATYEQYF. As DNA, the CDR3 is TGTGCCAGCAGCTTCCCGTTCTTGGACAGGGCCACCTACGAGCAGTACTTC.

The genes are TRBV7-9 and TRBJ1-2; D gene unclear. The V gene's germline CDR1 is SEHNR and CDR2 FQNEAQ (reference sequence). The CDR3 covers 13 residues. Trimming took 4 bases from V and 1 from J, leaving 7 bases between them. The CDR3 DNA reads TGTGCCAGCAGCTCGAGAAGTAACTATGGCTACACCTTC. Translation gives CASSSRSNYGYTF.

For the CDR3, the DNA is TGTGCCAGCTCCCCCCGGTCCACCGGGGAGCTGTTTTTT. Translating it yields CASSPRSTGELFF. The chain is built from TRBV19 and TRBJ2-2, with no clear D. There are 13 residues in the CDR3. The germline V and J ends were trimmed by 9 bases and 4 bases, with 12 bases remaining between them. Germline assignment: CDR1 LNHDA and CDR2 SQIVND (reference sequence).

This clone appeared once. The chain has TRBV5-1 and TRBJ2-7; a weak D match, TRBD2 (7 bases). Trimming took 6 bases from V and 1 from J, leaving 14 bases between them. CDR1 and CDR2 (germline): SGHRS, YFSETQ. The CDR3 runs to 14 residues. The CDR3 here is CASTPGGASYEQYF. The CDR3 coding sequence is TGCGCCAGCACCCCTGGGGGGGCGTCCTACGAGCAGTACTTC.

The chain employs TRBV19 and TRBJ2-7; TRBD2 aligns across 11 bases. CDR3 size: 16 residues. Germline CDR1 is LNHDA and CDR2 is SQIVND (reference sequence). Trimming at V came to 1 base and at J to 3 bases, leaving 5 bases not matched to a gene. The CDR3 loop is CASSIVVGTSGYEQYF. The CDR3 region has the DNA TGTGCCAGTAGTATAGTTGTAGGGACTAGCGGCTACGAGCAGTACTTC.

The chain has TRBV7-8 and TRBJ1-1; no clear D. The CDR3 sequence is 13 residues long. Trimming removed 2 bases at V and 4 bases at J, with 8 bases between. Germline V CDR1 and CDR2: SGHVS, FQNEAQ. Here the CDR3 reads CASSLQVGTEAFF. CDR3 nucleotide sequence: TGTGCCAGCAGCTTACAAGTGGGCACTGAAGCTTTCTTT.